Each of the 23 T cell receptor beta chains below was sequenced from the same sample in a study of cytomegalovirus exposure and HLA in healthy donors. Primers: 60 Vbeta forward and 13 Jbeta reverse. This table comes from immunoSEQ multiplex PCR, and its TCRdb copy is limited to in-frame clones, with some not included. In the table there are approximately 93,000 clones, 82% of which are singletons. Specimen: PBMCs. Source of these receptors: a man between 45 and 60 years old in good health and CMV-seronegative.

The chain links TRBV5-5 to TRBJ2-1; 7 nucleotides align to TRBD1. The CDR3 contains 15 residues. Germline V gives CDR1 SGHKS, CDR2 YYEKEE (reference sequence). V trimming: 4 bases; J trimming: 8 bases; junction bases outside the gene matches: 12. This CDR3 is CASSATGLKSDEQFF. The CDR3, as DNA: TGTGCCAGCAGCGCGACAGGGTTAAAGAGCGATGAGCAGTTCTTC.

This rearrangement joins TRBV19 to TRBJ2-1; possibly TRBD1 for D (5 bases). CDR1 and CDR2 from the germline V gene are LNHDA and SQIVND (reference sequence). This CDR3 is built from 14 residues. Trimming left V 4 bases short and J 3 bases short, with 10 bases between. The CDR3 bases are TGTGCCAGTAGTAGGGGCTTAATCTACAATGAGCAGTTCTTC. It yields the protein CASSRGLIYNEQFF.

The chain carries TRBV11-2 and TRBJ1-5, with D maybe TRBD1 (5 bases). Germline V gene data show CDR1 as SGHAT and CDR2 as FQNNGV. Trimming removed 1 base at V and 4 bases at J, with 8 bases between. The CDR3 loop spans 14 amino acids. The CDR3 protein is CASSLGAGNQPQHF. CDR3 DNA sequence: TGTGCCAGCAGCTTAGGCGCAGGGAATCAGCCCCAGCATTTT.

The rearrangement links TRBV28 to TRBJ1-5; no firm D call. The V and J ends lost 2 bases and 3 bases respectively, with 11 bases between them. The CDR3 sequence is 15 residues long. CDR1 is MDHEN and CDR2 is SYDVKM in the germline V gene. CDR3: CASSLRGIDNQPQHF. The CDR3, as DNA: TGTGCCAGCAGTTTAAGAGGGATTGACAATCAGCCCCAGCATTTT.

The chain is built from TRBV5-4 and TRBJ1-1, with D unresolved. There are 13 residues in the CDR3. Trimming took off 5 bases at V and 5 bases at J, with 13 bases between the two ends. Per germline, CDR1 SGHNT and CDR2 YYREEE (reference sequence). For the CDR3, the DNA is TGTGCCAGCAGTCTCGAGGCAAATACTGAAGCTTTCTTT. Residues: CASSLEANTEAFF. The whole variable domain, filled in from reference TRBV5-4 and TRBJ1-1, reads ETGVTQSPTHLIKTRGQQVTLRCSSQSGHNTVSWYQQALGQGPQFIFQYYREEENGRGNFPPRFSGLQFPNYSSELNVNALELDDSALYLCASSLEANTEAFFGQGTRLTVV.

This sequence joins TRBV14 and TRBJ1-1; D might be TRBD1 (5 bases). V was shortened by 4 bases and J by 0 bases, with 15 bases between the two germline ends. Germline V gene sequence: CDR1 SGHDN, CDR2 FVKESK. The CDR3 spans 16 residues. The chain's CDR3 is CASSPQGTDLNTEAFF. CDR3 in DNA: TGTGCCAGCAGCCCTCAGGGAACAGATCTGAACACTGAAGCTTTCTTT. Using reference TRBV14 and TRBJ1-1 for the parts outside the CDR3, the full variable domain is EAGVTQFPSHSVIEKGQTVTLRCDPISGHDNLYWYRRVMGKEIKFLLHFVKESKQDESGMPNNRFLAERTGGTYSTLKVQPAELEDSGVYFCASSPQGTDLNTEAFFGQGTRLTVV.

This clone came up a few times. The genes are TRBV5-1 and TRBJ2-7; 9 bases align to TRBD2. Germline V gene data show CDR1 as SGHRS and CDR2 as YFSETQ. CDR3 size: 13 residues. V gave up 7 bases and J gave up 6 bases; unmatched junction bases: 8. The DNA for the CDR3 is TGCGCCAGCGCGGTAGCGGGAGAGGGCGAGCAGTACTTC. It is translated as CASAVAGEGEQYF.

The chain has TRBV7-2 and TRBJ2-1; a weak D match, TRBD2 (6 bases). V lost 0 bases and J 2 bases, leaving 8 bases between the germline ends. This CDR3 is built from 15 residues. Germline values: CDR1 SGHTA, CDR2 FQGNSA. The CDR3 DNA sequence: TGTGCCAGCAGCTTAGCCGGGAGTCCCTACAATGAGCAGTTCTTC. Protein sequence: CASSLAGSPYNEQFF.

This chain connects TRBV5-1 to TRBJ2-2; TRBD2 matches 9 bases. This CDR3 is built from 19 residues. With V trimmed by 4 bases and J by 6 bases, 19 bases remained unmatched. Germline CDR1 SGHRS, CDR2 YFSETQ. The CDR3 loop is CASSPAGGLREGPPGELFF. The CDR3 nucleotides read TGCGCCAGCAGCCCGGCGGGGGGGCTGCGGGAGGGCCCTCCCGGGGAGCTGTTTTTT.

The J gene is TRBJ2-7, the V gene TRBV6-6; D possibly corresponds to TRBD1 (6 bases). V lost 1 base to trimming and J lost 2 bases, with 9 bases between them. CDR3 size: 14 residues. Germline V gives CDR1 MNHNY, CDR2 SVGAGI (reference sequence). The CDR3 coding sequence is TGTGCCAGCAGTTACTTACAGGGAACCTACGAGCAGTACTTC. Protein: CASSYLQGTYEQYF.

The V gene is TRBV19, the J gene TRBJ2-3; 8 positions match TRBD2. This CDR3 is built from 15 residues. CDR1 is LNHDA, CDR2 SQIVND, per germline (reference sequence). Germline trimming cut 3 bases from V and 6 bases from J; bases unmatched to any gene: 8. DNA of the CDR3: TGTGCCAGTAGTATTCGGCGGGGGGAGTTGGATACGCAGTATTTT. Its translation: CASSIRRGELDTQYF.

The chain links TRBV27 to TRBJ2-7; 9 positions agree with TRBD2. In germline, CDR1 is MNHEY, CDR2 SMNVEV (reference sequence). The CDR3 is made up of 16 amino acids. V shed 5 bases and J 3 bases; nucleotides not matched to a gene: 11. The CDR3 reads CASSPYLTSGFYEQYF. CDR3 sequence (DNA): TGTGCCAGCAGTCCCTACCTAACTAGCGGGTTCTACGAGCAGTACTTC.

This chain links TRBV29-1 with TRBJ2-7; a weak D match, TRBD2 (6 bases). Germline assignment: CDR1 SQVTM and CDR2 ANQGSEA. Trimming removed 7 bases at V and 4 bases at J, with 17 bases between. This CDR3 spans 13 amino acids. The CDR3 sequence is CSATGTGSYEQYF. CDR3 bases: TGCAGCGCCACCGGGACCGGGAGTTACGAGCAGTACTTC.

On this clone: The sample carries other DNA sequences with the same CDR3. The rearrangement links TRBV11-3 to TRBJ2-1; 12 nucleotides match TRBD1. The CDR3 has 17 amino acids. CDR1 and CDR2 (germline): SGHNT, YENEEA. Unmatched junction bases numbered 9, after V lost 1 base and J lost 8 bases. CDR3 sequence reads: CASSLVGPGQGADEQFF. CDR3 coding DNA: TGTGCCAGCAGCTTAGTTGGGCCGGGACAGGGGGCCGATGAGCAGTTCTTC.

The CDR3, as DNA: TGTGCCAGCAGCTTAATGAGGACTAGCGGGAGCAATGAGCAGTTCTTC. Its translation is CASSLMRTSGSNEQFF. The V call is TRBV7-2, the J call TRBJ2-1, with TRBD2 matching over 13 bases. CDR3 size: 16 residues. The V gene end was trimmed by 2 bases and the J gene end by 6 bases; junction bases not matched to a gene: 4. Per germline, CDR1 SGHTA and CDR2 FQGNSA.

This clone was recorded a few times. The chain links TRBV6-6 to TRBJ2-2, with a tentative D call TRBD1 (8 bases). CDR3 length: 15 residues. Germline lookup yields CDR1 MNHNY and CDR2 SVGAGI (reference sequence). Trimming left V 7 bases short and J 4 bases short, with 16 bases between. The CDR3 sequence is CASTWGGQATGELFF. The CDR3 nucleotides are TGTGCCAGCACCTGGGGGGGACAGGCCACCGGGGAGCTGTTTTTT.

This chain connects TRBV5-4 to TRBJ1-1, with 8 bases lining up with TRBD1. Germline values: CDR1 SGHNT, CDR2 YYREEE (reference sequence). V shed 1 base and J 0 bases; nucleotides not matched to a gene: 2. The CDR3 sequence is 15 residues long. The CDR3 sequence: CASSLLQGVNTEAFF. The CDR3 DNA reads TGTGCCAGCAGCTTGTTACAGGGGGTGAACACTGAAGCTTTCTTT. The full variable domain, its missing parts supplied by reference TRBV5-4 and TRBJ1-1, is ETGVTQSPTHLIKTRGQQVTLRCSSQSGHNTVSWYQQALGQGPQFIFQYYREEENGRGNFPPRFSGLQFPNYSSELNVNALELDDSALYLCASSLLQGVNTEAFFGQGTRLTVV.

This chain uses TRBV7-3 with TRBJ2-3; D not certain. Trimming took off 4 bases at V and 6 bases at J, with 8 bases between the two ends. The CDR3 extends over 12 amino acids. CDR1 and CDR2 (germline): SGHTA, FQGTGA. CDR3 nucleotide sequence: TGTGCCAGCAGCTCGTTCGCGGATACGCAGTATTTT. This sequence encodes CASSSFADTQYF.

This chain connects TRBV27 to TRBJ2-1, with TRBD1 as a possible D gene (6 bases). The CDR3 is 11 residues long. CDR1 is MNHEY, CDR2 SMNVEV, per germline (reference sequence). Trimming took off 7 bases at V and 7 bases at J, with 8 bases between the two ends. CDR3 sequence: CASIRGNEQFF. The CDR3 DNA is TGTGCCAGCATTAGGGGGAATGAGCAGTTCTTC.

This clone was found a few times. V is TRBV7-9 and J is TRBJ2-7, with D tentatively TRBD2 (7 bases). This CDR3 has 14 residues. CDR1 and CDR2 (germline): SEHNR, FQNEAQ (reference sequence). Trimming took 6 bases from V and 5 from J, leaving 17 bases between them. CDR3 sequence reads: CASSSVGGHNEQYF. The CDR3 DNA reads as TGTGCCAGCAGTTCCGTGGGGGGGCACAACGAGCAGTACTTC.

This clone showed up just once. The rearrangement uses TRBV10-3 and TRBJ1-4, with a weak D call TRBD1 (6 bases). Germline assignment: CDR1 ENHRY and CDR2 SYGVKD. V shed 8 bases and J shed 4 bases, with 17 bases lying between them. The CDR3 is 15 residues long. CDR3 in DNA: TGTGCCATCGGAGAAAATCAGGGGAATAATGAAAAACTGTTTTTT. Its protein is CAIGENQGNNEKLFF.

This chain links TRBV7-3 with TRBJ2-3; 7 bases are shared with TRBD2. Germline lookup yields CDR1 SGHTA and CDR2 FQGTGA. The V and J ends lost 2 bases and 6 bases, in that order; junction bases with no gene match: 2. The CDR3 loop spans 13 amino acids. CDR3: CASSLAGEDTQYF. CDR3 in DNA: TGTGCCAGCAGCTTAGCGGGGGAGGATACGCAGTATTTT. Full variable domain (rest looked up from reference TRBV7-3 and TRBJ2-3): GAGVSQTPSNKVTEKGKYVELRCDPISGHTALYWYRQSLGQGPEFLIYFQGTGAADDSGLPNDRFFAVRPEGSVSTLKIQRTERGDSAVYLCASSLAGEDTQYFGPGTRLTVL.

This rearrangement joins TRBV13 to TRBJ2-2; perhaps TRBD1 as D (5 bases). In germline, CDR1 is PRHDT, CDR2 FYEKMQ (reference sequence). The CDR3 has 14 residues. Between the trimmed V and J ends, which lost 5 bases and 4 bases, there was a span of 11 bases. The CDR3 nucleotides read TGTGCCAGCAGCACCTGGGGCGCCACCGGGGAGCTGTTTTTT. Amino acid sequence: CASSTWGATGELFF. Based on the CDR3 plus reference TRBV13 and TRBJ2-2, the full variable domain is AAGVIQSPRHLIKEKRETATLKCYPIPRHDTVYWYQQGPGQDPQFLISFYEKMQSDKGSIPDRFSAQQFSDYHSELNMSSLELGDSALYFCASSTWGATGELFFGEGSRLTVL.